These 23 T cell receptor beta chains came from one sample sequenced in a study of cytomegalovirus exposure and HLA in healthy donors. Both 60 Vbeta primers and 13 Jbeta primers went into the PCR. The protocol was immunoSEQ multiplex PCR, while the TCRdb copy is restricted to in-frame clones and leaves out a portion. This sample has 150,000 or so clones, with roughly 77% found just once. The sequenced material came from PBMCs. These receptors all come from a man between 50 and 59 years old in good health and CMV-seropositive.

This chain joins TRBV27 and TRBJ2-1; 7 nucleotides align to TRBD1. The CDR3 totals 17 residues. Unmatched junction bases numbered 19, after V lost 6 bases and J lost 8 bases. Per the germline V gene, CDR1 is MNHEY and CDR2 is SMNVEV (reference sequence). CDR3 DNA: TGTGCCAGCAGCCGTAGCCCGACAGGGCAGTCGGAACATGAGCAGTTCTTC. It specifies CASSRSPTGQSEHEQFF.

This CDR3 reads CASSSFLTGRTYEQYF. The CDR3 DNA reads as TGTGCCAGCAGCTCCTTCTTGACAGGGCGGACCTACGAGCAGTACTTC. This chain uses TRBV5-6 with TRBJ2-7; 7 bases map to TRBD1. The length of the CDR3 is 16 residues. From germline, CDR1 is SGHDT and CDR2 YYEEEE. The V gene end was trimmed by 3 bases and the J gene end by 2 bases; junction bases not matched to a gene: 11.

The chain recombines TRBV19 with TRBJ1-5; D perhaps matches TRBD1 (5 bases). Germline loops: CDR1 LNHDA, CDR2 SQIVND (reference sequence). The CDR3 has 13 amino acids. Trimming removed 3 bases from V and 15 bases from J, with 18 bases in between. The CDR3 spells CASSIGVLGPLHF. CDR3 DNA: TGTGCCAGTAGTATTGGGGTATTGGGGCCATTGCATTTT.

This clone was seen more than once but under ten times. The V call is TRBV2, the J call TRBJ1-2; 7 nucleotides line up with TRBD1. The germline V gene encodes CDR1 SNHLY and CDR2 FYNNEI. The CDR3 runs to 13 residues. Trimming took 6 bases from V and 8 from J; bases not matched to a gene: 9. CDR3 DNA sequence: TGTGCCAGCAGGGACACAGGGGATGGCGGCTACACCTTC. Translation: CASRDTGDGGYTF.

This chain joins TRBV7-2 and TRBJ1-1; D may be TRBD1 (5 bases). The germline V and J ends were trimmed by 4 bases and 4 bases, with 10 bases remaining between them. Germline CDR1 and CDR2: SGHTA and FQGNSA. The length of the CDR3 is 13 residues. CDR3 sequence: CASSSGTPTEAFF. In DNA form, the CDR3 reads TGTGCCAGCAGCTCAGGGACTCCCACTGAAGCTTTCTTT.

The chain uses TRBV5-1 and TRBJ2-5, with 13 bases matching TRBD2. J was trimmed by 5 bases and V by 4 bases; bases with no gene match: 2. The CDR3 is 14 residues long. In germline, CDR1 is SGHRS, CDR2 YFSETQ. This chain's CDR3 is CASSTGLAGETQYF. In DNA, the CDR3 is TGCGCCAGCAGCACGGGACTAGCGGGGGAGACCCAGTACTTC.

The rearrangement links TRBV6-5 to TRBJ2-7; TRBD2 matches 9 bases. The V gene end was trimmed by 7 bases and the J gene end by 4 bases; junction bases not matched to a gene: 11. Per the germline V gene, CDR1 is MNHEY and CDR2 is SVGAGI. There are 15 residues in the CDR3. The DNA for the CDR3 is TGTGCCAGCACCGCTGGGGCTAGCGGGGTATACGAGCAGTACTTC. As protein: CASTAGASGVYEQYF.

This chain uses TRBV29-1 with TRBJ2-5, with D perhaps matching TRBD1 (6 bases). The V end lost 0 bases, the J end lost 1 base, and 12 bases lay between the germline ends. The CDR3 has 15 residues. CDR1 and CDR2 from the germline V gene are SQVTM and ANQGSEA. The CDR3 DNA reads TGCAGCGTTGAAGACGGCAGGGGAATCCAAGAGACCCAGTACTTC. This sequence encodes CSVEDGRGIQETQYF.

This clone was seen only a few times. This rearrangement joins TRBV4-2 to TRBJ2-1; D possibly corresponds to TRBD2 (6 bases). The V end was cut by 0 bases, the J end by 0 bases, with 12 bases between. The CDR3 has 17 residues. Germline lookup yields CDR1 LGHNA and CDR2 YNFKEQ. The chain's CDR3 is CASSQDNTGSSYNEQFF. DNA for the CDR3: TGTGCCAGCAGCCAAGATAATACCGGGAGCTCCTACAATGAGCAGTTCTTC.

The rearrangement joins TRBV7-6 to TRBJ2-1; TRBD1 matches at 11 bases. This CDR3 has 16 amino acids. V was clipped by 1 base and J by 8 bases; unmatched bases: 7. Germline lookup yields CDR1 SGHVS and CDR2 FNYEAQ. The CDR3 sequence is CASSLGGRTGGHEQFF. CDR3 nucleotide sequence: TGTGCCAGCAGCTTAGGGGGGAGGACAGGGGGCCATGAGCAGTTCTTC.

This chain uses TRBV7-2 with TRBJ1-3; D is possibly TRBD1 (6 bases). CDR1 is SGHTA, CDR2 FQGNSA, per germline. Trimming removed 7 bases at V and 0 bases at J, with 10 bases between. This CDR3 contains 14 residues. CDR3 sequence: CASNPTGSGNTIYF. The CDR3 DNA follows: TGTGCCAGCAACCCGACAGGCTCTGGAAACACCATATATTTT.

V gene TRBV5-6 combines with J gene TRBJ1-2; the match to TRBD1 covers 9 bases. Germline loops: CDR1 SGHDT, CDR2 YYEEEE. The CDR3 has 17 residues. Germline trimming cut 1 base from V and 5 bases from J; bases unmatched to any gene: 12. CDR3 bases: TGTGCCAGCAGCTTGATGATTAGACAGGGGGTGAGGTATGGCTACACCTTC. The encoded protein is CASSLMIRQGVRYGYTF. The variable domain in full, completed from reference TRBV5-6 and TRBJ1-2, reads DAGVTQSPTHLIKTRGQQVTLRCSPKSGHDTVSWYQQALGQGPQFIFQYYEEEERQRGNFPDRFSGHQFPNYSSELNVNALLLGDSALYLCASSLMIRQGVRYGYTFGSGTRLTVV.

The V gene is TRBV11-3, the J gene TRBJ2-1; TRBD2 matches at 9 bases. J lost 3 bases, V lost 3 bases, and 3 bases had no gene match. CDR3 length: 15 residues. The germline CDR1 and CDR2 sequences are SGHNT and YENEEA. CDR3 sequence: CASSFSGGLYNEQFF. The DNA for the CDR3 is TGTGCCAGCAGCTTTAGCGGGGGTCTCTACAATGAGCAGTTCTTC.

This chain uses TRBV18 with TRBJ2-7; D ambiguous. The CDR3 length is 12 residues. V lost 3 bases to trimming and J lost 7 bases, with 10 bases between them. Germline assignment: CDR1 KGHSH and CDR2 LQKENI. The CDR3 DNA follows: TGTGCCAGCTCACCTAACGTCGGGGAGCAGTACTTC. This gives the protein CASSPNVGEQYF.

The chain couples TRBV9 to TRBJ1-2; 9 bases are a match to TRBD1. Germline V CDR1 and CDR2: SGDLS, YYNGEE. Trimming removed 3 bases from V and 4 bases from J; junction bases left unmatched: 7. The CDR3 is made up of 15 amino acids. The CDR3 bases are TGTGCCAGCAGCGATAGGACAGGGGATTTCTATGGCTACACCTTC. It is translated as CASSDRTGDFYGYTF.

The rearrangement uses TRBV6-6 and TRBJ2-1, with TRBD1 matching over 7 bases. The CDR3 spans 15 residues. V lost 3 bases to trimming and J lost 4 bases; unmatched junction nucleotides: 6. From germline, CDR1 is MNHNY and CDR2 SVGAGI (reference sequence). For the CDR3, the DNA is TGTGCCAGCAGTTATGGGACAGCAATTTACAATGAGCAGTTCTTC. It encodes CASSYGTAIYNEQFF.

The sample holds a few counts of this clone. The chain joins TRBV5-6 to TRBJ1-5; D call uncertain. CDR3 length: 14 residues. The V and J ends lost 2 bases and 5 bases respectively, with 11 bases between them. Germline V gene lookup returns CDR1 SGHDT and CDR2 YYEEEE. CDR3 nucleotides: TGTGCCAGCAGCTTTTCACGTACTCATCAGCCCCAGCATTTT. As protein: CASSFSRTHQPQHF.

V gene TRBV18 combines with J gene TRBJ2-2; the D gene is possibly TRBD1 (5 bases). This CDR3 contains 17 residues. With 4 bases removed from V and 0 bases from J, the gap between germline ends came to 15 bases. CDR1 is KGHSH, CDR2 LQKENI, per germline. CDR3 DNA: TGTGCCAGCTCACTCATACAGGATAGTCCGAACACCGGGGAGCTGTTTTTT. Translating it yields CASSLIQDSPNTGELFF.

This chain uses TRBV14 with TRBJ2-3, with 10 bases fitting TRBD2. J gave up 2 bases and V 3 bases, and 5 bases lay outside the gene matches. CDR1 is SGHDN, CDR2 FVKESK, per germline. The CDR3 sequence is 16 residues long. The CDR3 spells CASSQLAGGLTDTQYF. CDR3 in DNA: TGTGCCAGCAGCCAGTTAGCGGGGGGCCTCACAGATACGCAGTATTTT.

This clone was observed many times. The genes are TRBV6-4 and TRBJ2-3; tentative D call: TRBD2 (6 bases). The CDR3 has 13 residues. The germline V and J ends were trimmed by 5 bases and 4 bases, with 10 bases remaining between them. CDR1 is MRHNA, CDR2 SNTAGT, per germline. The CDR3 loop is CASSHRDSDTQYF. The CDR3 nucleotides read TGTGCCAGCAGTCACCGGGACTCAGATACGCAGTATTTT.

CDR3 loop: CASSRRSGGGATDTQYF. The CDR3 coding sequence is TGTGCCAGCAGCAGACGGTCGGGCGGGGGGGCAACAGATACGCAGTATTTT. J is TRBJ2-3 and V is TRBV7-2; 9 bases are shared with TRBD2. J was trimmed by 3 bases and V by 5 bases; bases with no gene match: 12. Germline CDR1 reads SGHTA; CDR2 reads FQGNSA. CDR3 size: 17 residues. Variable domain in full (rest from reference TRBV7-2 and TRBJ2-3): GAGVSQSPSNKVTEKGKDVELRCDPISGHTALYWYRQSLGQGLEFLIYFQGNSAPDKSGLPSDRFSAERTGGSVSTLTIQRTQQEDSAVYLCASSRRSGGGATDTQYFGPGTRLTVL.

This clone is a singleton in its sample. The chain combines TRBV4-3 with TRBJ1-1, with 10 bases aligning to TRBD1. There are 15 residues in the CDR3. V lost 0 bases, J lost 6 bases, and 4 bases stayed unmatched. Germline CDR1 LGHNA, CDR2 YSLEER. CDR3 nucleotide sequence: TGCGCCAGCAGCCAAGAAACGACAGGGGGCTCTGAAGCTTTCTTT. This sequence encodes CASSQETTGGSEAFF.

This clone was seen a few times. The V gene is TRBV7-8, the J gene TRBJ2-3, with TRBD2 identical over 7 bases. J gave up 5 bases and V 5 bases, and 10 bases lay outside the gene matches. The germline CDR1 and CDR2 sequences are SGHVS and FQNEAQ. This CDR3 is built from 15 residues. Written as DNA, the CDR3 is TGTGCCAGCAGCGTTGGGGCGGGGGTACAAGATACGCAGTATTTT. Its protein is CASSVGAGVQDTQYF.